The entry that follows covers one T cell receptor beta chain sequence. Antigen specificity is unknown. The record originates from a study of CD8 T cells in Susac syndrome. Study-wide findings and caveats: Regarding the TCR sequencing and HLA analysis, the study admitted that a relatively small number of individuals were involved.

J gave up 2 bases and V 1 base, and 2 bases lay outside the gene matches. This CDR3 region has 16 residues. The germline V gene encodes CDR1 MNHEY and CDR2 SMNVEV (reference sequence). The authors sequenced TCR beta from blood CD8+ and CD4+ T cells. TEMRA cells underwent FACS enrichment and CD8+ and CD4+ T cells underwent negative isolation. With random hexamers, roughly 0.5 to 1 ug RNA was reverse transcribed. Multiplex immunoSEQ PCR targeted 54 Vbeta and 13 Jbeta TCR beta segments. TCRdb itself ran the immunoSEQ multiplex PCR reads through MiXCR, one entry per CDR3 protein. The repertoire holds approximately 200,000 distinct CDR3 sequences, with 90% to 95% as singletons.

The TCR originated in a human donor with multiple sclerosis. Specimen: CD4+ T cells from PBMCs. The chain joins TRBV27 to TRBJ2-6, with TRBD2 matching over 7 bases. The CDR3 loop reads CASSLWEGAGANVLTF. DNA for the CDR3: TGTGCCAGCAGTTTATGGGAGGGAGCTGGGGCCAACGTCCTGACTTTC.